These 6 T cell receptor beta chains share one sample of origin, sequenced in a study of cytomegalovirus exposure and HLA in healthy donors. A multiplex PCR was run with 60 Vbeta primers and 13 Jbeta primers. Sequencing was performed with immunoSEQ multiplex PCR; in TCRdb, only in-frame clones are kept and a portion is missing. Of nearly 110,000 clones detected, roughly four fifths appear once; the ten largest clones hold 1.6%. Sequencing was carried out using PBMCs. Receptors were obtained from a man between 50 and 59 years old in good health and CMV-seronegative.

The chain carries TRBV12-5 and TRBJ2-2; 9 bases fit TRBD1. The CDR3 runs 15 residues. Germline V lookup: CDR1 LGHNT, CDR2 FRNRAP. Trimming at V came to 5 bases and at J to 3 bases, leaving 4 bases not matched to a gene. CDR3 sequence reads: CASGTGGAYTGELFF. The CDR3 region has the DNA TGTGCTAGTGGTACAGGGGGCGCGTACACCGGGGAGCTGTTTTTT.

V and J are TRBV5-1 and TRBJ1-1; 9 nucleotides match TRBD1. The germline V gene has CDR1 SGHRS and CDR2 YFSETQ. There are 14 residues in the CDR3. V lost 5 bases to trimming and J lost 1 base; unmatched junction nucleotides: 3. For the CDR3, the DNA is TGCGCCAGCAGAGGGGACAGGGAGAACACTGAAGCTTTCTTT. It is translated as CASRGDRENTEAFF.

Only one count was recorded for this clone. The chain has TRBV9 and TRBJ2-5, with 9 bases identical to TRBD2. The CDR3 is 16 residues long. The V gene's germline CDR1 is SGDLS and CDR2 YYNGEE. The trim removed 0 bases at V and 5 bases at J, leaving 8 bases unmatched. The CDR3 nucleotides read TGTGCCAGCAGCGTAGGCTGGGCGGGGGGGCGGGAGACCCAGTACTTC. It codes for CASSVGWAGGRETQYF.

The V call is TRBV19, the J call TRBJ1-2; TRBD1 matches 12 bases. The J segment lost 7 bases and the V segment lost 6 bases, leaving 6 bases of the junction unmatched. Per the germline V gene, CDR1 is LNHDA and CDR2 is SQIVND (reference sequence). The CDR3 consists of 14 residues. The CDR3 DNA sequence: TGTGCCAGTAGATGGGGACAGGGGGCGGGTGGCTACACCTTC. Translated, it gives CASRWGQGAGGYTF.

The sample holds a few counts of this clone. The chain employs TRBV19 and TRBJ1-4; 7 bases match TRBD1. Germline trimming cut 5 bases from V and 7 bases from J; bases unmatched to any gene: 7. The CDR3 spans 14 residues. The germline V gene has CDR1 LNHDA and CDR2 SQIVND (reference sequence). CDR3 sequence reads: CASSENRGGEKLFF. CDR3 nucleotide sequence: TGTGCCAGTAGTGAGAACAGGGGTGGTGAAAAACTGTTTTTT.

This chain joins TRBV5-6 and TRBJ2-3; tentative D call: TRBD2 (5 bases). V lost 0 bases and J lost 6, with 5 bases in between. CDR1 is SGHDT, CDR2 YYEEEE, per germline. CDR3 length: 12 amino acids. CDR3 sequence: CASSLAGDTQYF. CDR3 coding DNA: TGTGCCAGCAGCTTGGCGGGGGATACGCAGTATTTT. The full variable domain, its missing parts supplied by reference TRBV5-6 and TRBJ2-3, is DAGVTQSPTHLIKTRGQQVTLRCSPKSGHDTVSWYQQALGQGPQFIFQYYEEEERQRGNFPDRFSGHQFPNYSSELNVNALLLGDSALYLCASSLAGDTQYFGPGTRLTVL.